Listed below are T cell receptor beta chains from one sample, sequenced in a study of blood T cell repertoires in COVID-19. TCRdb's copy holds only in-frame clones and misses some; the assay was immunoSEQ multiplex PCR. The sample holds 84,000 or so clones; about 92% are singletons and the top ten take 6.3%. The sample was peripheral blood. These receptor sequences come from an older woman with active COVID-19. Each CDR3 is given with its conserved first and last residue. D genes are given only for firm matches. For some rows the clone size is stated as once, few or many, or as a class when expanded; others skip it.

TGCGCCAGCAGCTTAGCGGGAGTAGGGAATGAGCAGTTCTTC	CASSLAGVGNEQFF	TRBD2	TRBV10-1	NA	TRBJ2-1
TGTGCCAGCAGCCCAGCAGGGTCTGGCTACACCTTC	CASSPAGSGYTF	NA	TRBV7-9	few	TRBJ1-2
TGCAGCGTTTCCGGACAGGGAAGGAACTATGGCTACACCTTC	CSVSGQGRNYGYTF	TRBD1	TRBV29-1	NA	TRBJ1-2
TGCGCCAGCCGGGAGGGCAATGAGCAGTTCTTC	CASREGNEQFF	TRBD2	TRBV5-1	NA	TRBJ2-1
TGTGCCAGCAAATCTGAGCGGGAGTCCCACGAGCAGTACTTC	CASKSERESHEQYF	TRBD2	TRBV2	NA	TRBJ2-7
TGTGCCAGCAGCCAAGTAACAGGGAGGAACACTGAAGCTTTCTTT	CASSQVTGRNTEAFF	NA	TRBV3-1/TRBV3-2	NA	TRBJ1-1
TGTGCCACCAGCAGAGATCAACTAGCGAGCGGTACGCAGTATTTT	CATSRDQLASGTQYF	TRBD2	TRBV15	NA	TRBJ2-3
TGTGCCAGCAGTTTACTGGCAGGGGGAAGGGAGACCCAGTACTTC	CASSLLAGGRETQYF	TRBD1	TRBV28	NA	TRBJ2-5
TGTGCCAGCAGTTATAGCGGGAGGGCCGCATCGCGTAATGAGCAGTTCTTC	CASSYSGRAASRNEQFF	TRBD2	TRBV13	NA	TRBJ2-1
TGTGCCAGTAGTATAGATCGGAGCGCCCCTGAGCAGTTCTTC	CASSIDRSAPEQFF	NA	TRBV19	NA	TRBJ2-1
TGTGCCAGCTCAGGGGCGGGGGACACTGAAGCTTTCTTT	CASSGAGDTEAFF	NA	TRBV18	NA	TRBJ1-1
TGTGCCAGCAGCCCCAGCGGGGGGACAGATACGCAGTATTTT	CASSPSGGTDTQYF	TRBD2	TRBV11-3	NA	TRBJ2-3
TGTGCCAGCAGCGTAGATCACGGGACAGGGTGGCATGGCTACACCTTC	CASSVDHGTGWHGYTF	TRBD1	TRBV9	NA	TRBJ1-2
TGTGCCAGCAGCTTGGGTGCAGGGGCATACGAGCAGTACTTC	CASSLGAGAYEQYF	NA	TRBV5-8	NA	TRBJ2-7
TGTGCCAGCAGCGTAGCTCTTAGCGGGAGAGATACGCAGTATTTT	CASSVALSGRDTQYF	TRBD2	TRBV9	NA	TRBJ2-3
TGTGCCAGCAGCTTAGACGGTCCGTCTGGAAACACCATATATTTT	CASSLDGPSGNTIYF	NA	TRBV11-2	once	TRBJ1-3
TGTGCCAGCAGCCGTGGGGACTCCAGCAATCAGCCCCAGCATTTT	CASSRGDSSNQPQHF	NA	TRBV11-2	NA	TRBJ1-5
TGTGCCAGCAGCCAACACAGGTTAAGGGGCACTGAAGCTTTCTTT	CASSQHRLRGTEAFF	NA	TRBV3-1/TRBV3-2	NA	TRBJ1-1
TGTGCCAGCAGTCCCGGGCTAGCGGGGGGACAAGAGACCCAGTACTTC	CASSPGLAGGQETQYF	TRBD2	TRBV3-1/TRBV3-2	NA	TRBJ2-5
TGCGCCAGCAGCCCCGGGACTTCCTCTGGAAACACCATATATTTT	CASSPGTSSGNTIYF	NA	TRBV10-1	few	TRBJ1-3
TGTGCCAGCATTTTGCAGGGGAACACTGAAGCTTTCTTT	CASILQGNTEAFF	NA	TRBV6-5	few	TRBJ1-1
TGTGCCAGTAGTCCTGCTGGGACAGGGGTTCCCAAAAACATTCAGTACTTC	CASSPAGTGVPKNIQYF	TRBD1	TRBV19	NA	TRBJ2-4
TGTGCCAGTAGAGCCCTCGGGACAGGGTCCACCGGGGAGCTGTTTTTT	CASRALGTGSTGELFF	TRBD1	TRBV19	few	TRBJ2-2
TGCGCCAGCAGTGAGAGAATAGCGGGGGGGAACACCGGGGAGCTGTTTTTT	CASSERIAGGNTGELFF	TRBD2	TRBV10-2	NA	TRBJ2-2
TGTGCCAGCAGTTTCGCGGGCACAACTAATGAAAAACTGTTTTTT	CASSFAGTTNEKLFF	NA	TRBV27	NA	TRBJ1-4
TGTGCCACCGCGCGGGAGGGTGGGGCCTACGAGCAGTACTTC	CATAREGGAYEQYF	TRBD2	TRBV6-4	NA	TRBJ2-7
TGTGCCAGCAGTTTGCCCGGACAGCTCGAGGGTAATAACTATGGCTACACCTTC	CASSLPGQLEGNNYGYTF	NA	TRBV28	NA	TRBJ1-2
TGTGCCAGCAGTGATATGGGACAGTACAATGAGCAGTTCTTC	CASSDMGQYNEQFF	TRBD1	TRBV2	NA	TRBJ2-1
TGTGCCAGCTCACCAACGGGGACAGGGAACACCGGGGAGCTGTTTTTT	CASSPTGTGNTGELFF	TRBD1	TRBV18	NA	TRBJ2-2
TGTGCCAGCAGCTTATTCGAATCGGACAGGGGACAGAATGAGCAGTTCTTC	CASSLFESDRGQNEQFF	TRBD1	TRBV7-2	NA	TRBJ2-1
TGTGCCAGCAGCGCGGAGGGGGGGACCTTCGTCACAGATACGCAGTATTTT	CASSAEGGTFVTDTQYF	NA	TRBV9	NA	TRBJ2-3
TGTGCCAGCAGTTACCAACCTAGCGGGAAGGACGAGCAGTACTTC	CASSYQPSGKDEQYF	TRBD2	TRBV6-5	NA	TRBJ2-7
TGTGCCAGCAGTGAAGAGGGCAGGGCGGCCGAGCAGTACTTC	CASSEEGRAAEQYF	NA	TRBV6-1	NA	TRBJ2-7
TGTGCCAGCAGCTCGGCAGGGGGGCGGTACACAGATACGCAGTATTTT	CASSSAGGRYTDTQYF	NA	TRBV5-5	once	TRBJ2-3
TGTGCCAGCAGCCTCCGAGGAGGGGAGACCCAGTACTTC	CASSLRGGETQYF	NA	TRBV7-3	NA	TRBJ2-5
TGTGCCTGGGACAGCCTAGGGGGCAATCAGCCCCAGCATTTT	CAWDSLGGNQPQHF	NA	TRBV30	NA	TRBJ1-5
TGTGCCAGCTCAAGTCAACGGGAGCTGAACACTGAAGCTTTCTTT	CASSSQRELNTEAFF	NA	TRBV18	NA	TRBJ1-1
TGCGCCAGCAGCATTTTTAGCGGAGAGACCCAGTACTTC	CASSIFSGETQYF	NA	TRBV5-1	NA	TRBJ2-5
TGTGCCAGCAGGGGGACTACCTACGAGCAGTACTTC	CASRGTTYEQYF	TRBD2	TRBV28	NA	TRBJ2-7
TGTGCCAGCTTGAGCTCCTACGAGCAGTACTTC	CASLSSYEQYF	NA	TRBV11-2	NA	TRBJ2-7
TGTGCCAGCAGCGCGACTAGCGGAAACACCGGGGAGCTGTTTTTT	CASSATSGNTGELFF	TRBD2	TRBV9	once	TRBJ2-2
TGCGCCAGCAGCCGGGACAGGGGACCCTACAATGAGCAGTTCTTC	CASSRDRGPYNEQFF	TRBD1	TRBV4-1	NA	TRBJ2-1
TGTGCCAGCACCAGAAAGGTAGGGCGGGAGCCCCAGCATTTT	CASTRKVGREPQHF	NA	TRBV2	NA	TRBJ1-5
TGCGCCAGCAGCTTGTCGGGGTCCGAGCAGTACTTC	CASSLSGSEQYF	NA	TRBV5-1	once	TRBJ2-7
TGTGCCAGCAGTTTAGAGGGAATCATTCAGTACTTC	CASSLEGIIQYF	NA	TRBV28	NA	TRBJ2-4
TGTGCCAGAAGCGGAAAAGCGGGGGAGGAGACCCAGTACTTC	CARSGKAGEETQYF	TRBD2	TRBV5-3	NA	TRBJ2-5
TGTGCCAGTAGTATCTCAGATTACTCTGGAAACACCATATATTTT	CASSISDYSGNTIYF	NA	TRBV19	NA	TRBJ1-3
TGTGCCAGCAGCTTACCCAGGCTCGAGCGGACCGGGGAGCTGTTTTTT	CASSLPRLERTGELFF	NA	TRBV7-9	once	TRBJ2-2
TGTGCCAGCAGTTCGATTGGGACAGGGACTCCTGAAGCTTTCTTT	CASSSIGTGTPEAFF	TRBD1	TRBV28	NA	TRBJ1-1
TGCGCCAGCAGCCATGGGGGGGCTAGGAACACTGAAGCTTTCTTT	CASSHGGARNTEAFF	NA	TRBV4-3	NA	TRBJ1-1
TGTGCCAGCAGTTACGGCAGCGGGGCGAGCACAGATACGCAGTATTTT	CASSYGSGASTDTQYF	TRBD2	TRBV6-5	NA	TRBJ2-3
TGCGCCAGCAGCTTGGTGGGACTAGCGGCGAGCCTCCAAGAGACCCAGTACTTC	CASSLVGLAASLQETQYF	TRBD2	TRBV5-1	NA	TRBJ2-5
TGCGCCAGCAGCCAAGATGGGCGGGGGGGAACCGGGGAGCTGTTTTTT	CASSQDGRGGTGELFF	TRBD2	TRBV4-1	NA	TRBJ2-2
TGTGCCAGCAGCCAATACGACAGGGCTGGAAACACCATATATTTT	CASSQYDRAGNTIYF	TRBD1	TRBV14	once	TRBJ1-3